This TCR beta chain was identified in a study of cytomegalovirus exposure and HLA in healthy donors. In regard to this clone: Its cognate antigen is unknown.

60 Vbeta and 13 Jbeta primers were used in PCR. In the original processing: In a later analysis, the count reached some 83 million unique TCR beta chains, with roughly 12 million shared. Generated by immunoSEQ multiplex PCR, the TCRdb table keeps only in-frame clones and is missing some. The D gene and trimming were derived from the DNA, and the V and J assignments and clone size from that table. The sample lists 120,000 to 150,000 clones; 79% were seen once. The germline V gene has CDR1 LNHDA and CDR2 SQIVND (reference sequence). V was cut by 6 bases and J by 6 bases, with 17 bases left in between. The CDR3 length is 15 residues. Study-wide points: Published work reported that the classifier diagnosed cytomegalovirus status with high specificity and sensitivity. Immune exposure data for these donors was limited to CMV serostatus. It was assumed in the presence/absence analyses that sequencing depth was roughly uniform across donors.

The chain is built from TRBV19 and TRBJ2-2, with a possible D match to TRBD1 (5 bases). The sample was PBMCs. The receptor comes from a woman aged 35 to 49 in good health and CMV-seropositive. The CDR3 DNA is TGTGCCAGTAGGAATCAAGGGGTTGTAGCCGGGGAGCTGTTTTTT. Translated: CASRNQGVVAGELFF.